Shown below are 20 T cell receptor beta chains from a single sample sequenced in a study of T-cell reconstitution after alpha-beta-depleted transplantation in children. Construction of the TCRbeta library involved unique molecular identifiers. MiXCR was run by TCRdb on the PCR reads, yielding one entry per CDR3 protein. The sample yields some 500,000 distinct CDR3 sequences, around 17% seen once. This material consisted of PBMCs from the stem cell graft donor, taken from the stem cell graft. The receptors shown here come from a human donor who donated a stem cell graft to a child with acute lymphoblastic leukemia.

In its sample, this clonotype was seen a few times. The V and J genes are TRBV2 and TRBJ2-7; 7 positions match TRBD1. Trimming at V came to 10 bases and at J to 1 base, leaving 10 bases not matched to a gene. Germline values: CDR1 SNHLY, CDR2 FYNNEI. The CDR3 is made up of 14 amino acids. This CDR3 reads CATSGTVTSYEQYF. CDR3 in DNA: TGTGCCACCTCTGGGACAGTGACTTCCTACGAGCAGTACTTC.

J is TRBJ2-7 and V is TRBV10-3, with D uncertain. The germline gives CDR1 ENHRY, CDR2 SYGVKD. Trimming removed 4 bases at V and 0 bases at J, with 7 bases between. The CDR3 is made up of 13 amino acids. The CDR3 protein is CAISGVSSYEQYF. The CDR3 bases are TGTGCCATCAGTGGGGTGAGCTCCTACGAGCAGTACTTC.

This clonotype was observed a few times. The chain couples TRBV29-1 to TRBJ2-2; no reliable D call. The ends were cut back, 7 bases at V and 5 bases at J, with 14 bases in the middle. Germline V CDR1 and CDR2: SQVTM, ANQGSEA. The CDR3 contains 13 residues. CDR3: CSAFAVQTGELFF. CDR3 nucleotides: TGCAGCGCGTTCGCGGTACAAACCGGGGAGCTGTTTTTT.

The chain carries TRBV5-1 and TRBJ2-7; either TRBD1 or TRBD2 may supply D (6 bases each). Trimming left V 6 bases short and J 4 bases short, with 17 bases between. Germline CDR1 SGHRS, CDR2 YFSETQ. The CDR3 sequence is 14 residues long. CDR3 amino acids: CASKPSGGGYEQYF. CDR3 sequence (DNA): TGCGCCAGCAAGCCTTCCGGGGGCGGGTACGAGCAGTACTTC.

This clonotype was picked up a small number of times. V gene TRBV5-1 combines with J gene TRBJ2-7; no definite D call. CDR3 length: 17 residues. The V end lost 4 bases, the J end lost 0 bases, and 20 bases lay between the germline ends. Germline V lookup: CDR1 SGHRS, CDR2 YFSETQ. The CDR3 nucleotides are TGCGCCAGCAGCCCGTTTTCGAGAGAGAGGAGCTCCTACGAGCAGTACTTC. Translated, it gives CASSPFSRERSSYEQYF.

This clonotype was counted a few times. This rearrangement joins TRBV9 to TRBJ2-1; possibly TRBD2 for D (5 bases). With 3 bases removed from V and 2 bases from J, the gap between germline ends came to 15 bases. Germline-derived CDR1 and CDR2 are SGDLS and YYNGEE. The CDR3 is 16 amino acids. CDR3 amino acids: CASSAPVGVAYNEQFF. The CDR3 nucleotides read TGTGCCAGCAGCGCCCCGGTGGGAGTGGCCTACAATGAGCAGTTCTTC.

This clonotype was recorded many times. This chain links TRBV11-1 with TRBJ2-1, with TRBD2 matching 11 bases. Germline CDR1 reads SGHAT; CDR2 reads FQDESV (reference sequence). Germline trimming cut 5 bases from V and 5 bases from J; bases unmatched to any gene: 8. The CDR3 has 16 residues. CDR3: CASSTYLAGGNNEQFF. In DNA, the CDR3 is TGTGCCAGCAGCACTTACCTAGCGGGAGGAAACAATGAGCAGTTCTTC.

This clonotype was seen a few times. At one of its ends the junction is not consistent with the germline gene, which may arise from a read error. The rearrangement uses TRBV7-9 and TRBJ2-7, with D uncertain. Germline V gives CDR1 SEHNR, CDR2 FQNEAQ (reference sequence). This CDR3 comprises 14 residues. CDR3: CASSLNKEKGPSDF. CDR3 nucleotide sequence: TGTGCCAGCAGCTTGAATAAGGAGAAAGGTCCCTCGGACTTC.

J is TRBJ2-2 and V is TRBV24-1, with a possible D match to TRBD2 (5 bases). This CDR3 spans 16 amino acids. Looked up from germline, CDR1 is KGHDR and CDR2 is SFDVKD. The V end lost 1 base, the J end lost 7 bases, and 15 bases lay between the germline ends. CDR3 sequence reads: CATSDFPSGEGGELFF. DNA of the CDR3: TGTGCCACCAGTGATTTCCCTTCGGGTGAGGGCGGGGAGCTGTTTTTT.

This clonotype was found a few times. This chain links TRBV5-1 with TRBJ2-3; possibly TRBD1 or TRBD2 for D (5 bases each). From germline, CDR1 is SGHRS and CDR2 YFSETQ. This CDR3 region has 13 residues. V shed 7 bases and J shed 2 bases, with 11 bases lying between them. The CDR3 here is CASWDQYTDTQYF. CDR3 DNA sequence: TGCGCCAGCTGGGACCAATACACAGATACGCAGTATTTT.

This clonotype was picked up a small number of times. The V call is TRBV25-1, the J call TRBJ1-1; 9 bases map to TRBD1. After removal of 5 bases from V and 3 bases from J, the junction contained 7 bases not matched to a gene. There are 15 residues in the CDR3. From germline, CDR1 is MGHDK and CDR2 SYGVNS. Here the CDR3 reads CASSQPTGGYTEAFF. CDR3 coding DNA: TGTGCCAGCAGTCAACCGACAGGGGGGTACACTGAAGCTTTCTTT.

The rearrangement joins TRBV6-1 to TRBJ2-2; tentative D call: TRBD1 (6 bases). Germline V gene data show CDR1 as MNHNS and CDR2 as SASEGT. Trimming took 11 bases from V and 6 from J, leaving 13 bases between them. This CDR3 has 12 residues. The CDR3 loop reads CAARTGPGELFF. As DNA, the CDR3 is TGTGCCGCACGAACAGGGCCCGGGGAGCTGTTTTTT.

This clonotype has only a few counts. This chain connects TRBV20-1 to TRBJ1-4; D is possibly TRBD1 (5 bases). The CDR3 is 14 residues long. V dropped 1 base and J dropped 5 bases, with 11 bases sitting between them. Germline V CDR1 and CDR2: DFQATT, SNEGSKA (reference sequence). DNA for the CDR3: TGCAGTGCTAGAGTAGAGACAGAAAATGAAAAACTGTTTTTT. The encoded protein is CSARVETENEKLFF.

The CDR3, as DNA: TGCGCCAGCAGCTTGTATCCGGGGGGCACAGATACGCAGTATTTT. Translation gives CASSLYPGGTDTQYF. V gene TRBV5-1 combines with J gene TRBJ2-3; maybe TRBD2 (6 bases). The CDR3 contains 15 residues. Germline assignment: CDR1 SGHRS and CDR2 YFSETQ. Trimming removed 1 base at V and 1 base at J, with 10 bases between.

This clonotype showed up just a few times. The chain links TRBV20-1 to TRBJ2-3; 11 nucleotides agree with TRBD2. The CDR3 consists of 16 residues. Trimming at V came to 0 bases and at J to 1 base, leaving 3 bases not matched to a gene. Per germline, CDR1 DFQATT and CDR2 SNEGSKA (reference sequence). CDR3 nucleotides: TGCAGTGCTAGAGATCCTAGCGGGAGGCGCACAGATACGCAGTATTTT. Its translation: CSARDPSGRRTDTQYF.

The chain combines TRBV6-4 with TRBJ2-1; maybe TRBD2 (5 bases). The germline V gene encodes CDR1 MRHNA and CDR2 SNTAGT. This CDR3 spans 13 amino acids. V was trimmed by 3 bases and J by 7 bases, leaving 10 bases between them. CDR3 sequence (DNA): TGTGCCAGCAGTGATAACGAGGGTAATGAGCAGTTCTTC. Amino acids: CASSDNEGNEQFF.

In DNA form, the CDR3 reads TGCAGTGCTGGGGGACACTCTGGGGCCAACGTCCTGACTTTC. Translating it yields CSAGGHSGANVLTF. The chain links TRBV20-1 to TRBJ2-6, with a weak D call TRBD1 (6 bases). This CDR3 has 14 amino acids. V gave up 5 bases and J gave up 0 bases, with 8 bases separating them. Germline lookup yields CDR1 DFQATT and CDR2 SNEGSKA (reference sequence).

The chain has TRBV20-1 and TRBJ2-7; 10 positions agree with TRBD2. This CDR3 is 14 amino acids long. Germline loops: CDR1 DFQATT, CDR2 SNEGSKA (reference sequence). V shed 4 bases and J 7 bases; nucleotides not matched to a gene: 10. CDR3 DNA sequence: TGCAGTGCTATCCTAGCGGGAGTTCCCGGGGAGCAGTACTTC. Protein sequence: CSAILAGVPGEQYF.

This clonotype was counted between two and nine times. V usage is TRBV18 and J usage is TRBJ1-2; 8 nucleotides line up with TRBD1. Germline V lookup: CDR1 KGHSH, CDR2 LQKENI. The junction had 13 bases not matched to a gene; V was cut back by 6 bases and J by 7 bases. This CDR3 has 15 residues. For the CDR3, the DNA is TGTGCCAGCTCCTCGTATCCGGGACAGGACTCTGGCTACACCTTC. As protein: CASSSYPGQDSGYTF.

This clonotype was recorded a few times. The genes are TRBV12-3 or TRBV12-4 and TRBJ2-2; the match to TRBD1 covers 7 bases. Trimming took 10 bases from V and 2 from J; bases not matched to a gene: 4. This CDR3 contains 13 residues. CDR3 coding DNA: TGTGCCATCGGGACAGTTAACACCGGGGAGCTGTTTTTT. Translation gives CAIGTVNTGELFF.